The source of this T cell receptor beta chain is a study of blood T cell repertoires in COVID-19. Clones were read by immunoSEQ multiplex PCR, and TCRdb kept only the in-frame ones, dropping some. The sample has about 410,000 clones, just over 85% seen once. Trimming left V 3 bases short and J 2 bases short, with 14 bases between. Per the germline V gene, CDR1 is MNHEY and CDR2 is SVGAGI. This CDR3 has 15 residues. This receptor was obtained from a woman younger than 45 with active or convalescent COVID-19. This chain connects TRBV6-5 to TRBJ2-7, with a tentative D call TRBD1 (6 bases). Sequenced input: peripheral blood. The CDR3 sequence is CASSYRGRGAYEQYF. The CDR3 DNA reads as TGTGCCAGCAGTTATAGGGGCAGGGGTGCCTACGAGCAGTACTTC.